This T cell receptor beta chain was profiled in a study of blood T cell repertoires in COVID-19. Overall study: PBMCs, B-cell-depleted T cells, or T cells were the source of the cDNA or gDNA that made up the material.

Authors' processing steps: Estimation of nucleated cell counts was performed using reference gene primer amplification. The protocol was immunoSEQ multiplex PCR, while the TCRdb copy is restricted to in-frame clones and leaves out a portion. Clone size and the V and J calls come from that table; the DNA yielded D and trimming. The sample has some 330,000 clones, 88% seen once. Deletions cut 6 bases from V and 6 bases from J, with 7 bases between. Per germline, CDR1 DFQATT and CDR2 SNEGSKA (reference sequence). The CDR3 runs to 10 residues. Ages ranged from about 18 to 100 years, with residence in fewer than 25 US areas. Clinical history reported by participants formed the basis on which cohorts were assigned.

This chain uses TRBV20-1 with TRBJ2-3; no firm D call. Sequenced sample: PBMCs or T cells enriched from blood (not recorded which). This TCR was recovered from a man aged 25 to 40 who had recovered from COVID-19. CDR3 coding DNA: TGCAGTGCCAATGTGGATACGCAGTATTTT. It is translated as CSANVDTQYF.